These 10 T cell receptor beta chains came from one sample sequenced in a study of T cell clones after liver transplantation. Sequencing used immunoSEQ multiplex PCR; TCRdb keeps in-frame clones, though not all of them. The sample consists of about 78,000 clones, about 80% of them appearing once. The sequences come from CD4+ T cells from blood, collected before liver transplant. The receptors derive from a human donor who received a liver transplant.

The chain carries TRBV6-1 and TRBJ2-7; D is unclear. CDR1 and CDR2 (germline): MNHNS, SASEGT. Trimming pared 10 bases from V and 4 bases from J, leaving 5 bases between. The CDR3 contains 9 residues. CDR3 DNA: TGTGCCAACCCTTACGAGCAGTACTTC. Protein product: CANPYEQYF.

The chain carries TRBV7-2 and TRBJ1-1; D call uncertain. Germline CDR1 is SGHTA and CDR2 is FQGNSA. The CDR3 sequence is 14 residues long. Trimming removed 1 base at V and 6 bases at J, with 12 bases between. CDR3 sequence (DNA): TGTGCCAGCAGCTTAGACGTCGGACGAGCTGAAGCTTTCTTT. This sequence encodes CASSLDVGRAEAFF.

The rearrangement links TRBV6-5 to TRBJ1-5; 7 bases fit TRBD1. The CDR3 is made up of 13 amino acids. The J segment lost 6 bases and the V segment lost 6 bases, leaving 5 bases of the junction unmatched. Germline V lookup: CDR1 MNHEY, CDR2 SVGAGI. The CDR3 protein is CASRRDRAQPQHF. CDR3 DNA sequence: TGTGCCAGCAGACGAGACAGGGCTCAGCCCCAGCATTTT.

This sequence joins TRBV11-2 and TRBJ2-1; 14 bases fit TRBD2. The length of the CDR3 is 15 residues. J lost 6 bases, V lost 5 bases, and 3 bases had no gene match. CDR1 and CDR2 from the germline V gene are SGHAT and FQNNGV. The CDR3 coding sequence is TGTGCCAGCAGCCCGGGACTAGCGGGAGCCAATGAGCAGTTCTTC. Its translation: CASSPGLAGANEQFF.

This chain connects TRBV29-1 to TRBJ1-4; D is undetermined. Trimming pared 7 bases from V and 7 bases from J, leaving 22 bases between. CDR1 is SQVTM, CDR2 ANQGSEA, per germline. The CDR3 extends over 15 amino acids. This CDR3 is CSATLGVRWREKLFF. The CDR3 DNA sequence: TGCAGCGCCACCCTCGGGGTGCGGTGGCGTGAAAAACTGTTTTTT.

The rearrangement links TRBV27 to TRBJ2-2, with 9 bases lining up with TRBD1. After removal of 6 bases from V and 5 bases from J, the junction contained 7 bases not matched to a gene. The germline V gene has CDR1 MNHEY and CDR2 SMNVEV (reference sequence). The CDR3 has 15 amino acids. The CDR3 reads CASSPQGAGTGELFF. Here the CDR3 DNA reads TGTGCCAGCAGCCCACAGGGGGCGGGTACCGGGGAGCTGTTTTTT.

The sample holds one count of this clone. CDR3 residues: CASSLRLGTNTEAFF. The CDR3 bases are TGCGCCAGCAGCTTGCGGCTGGGAACGAACACTGAAGCTTTCTTT. This chain joins TRBV5-1 and TRBJ1-1; D is ambiguous. The CDR3 spans 15 residues. Germline V gene sequence: CDR1 SGHRS, CDR2 YFSETQ. Trimming stripped 1 base from V and 1 base from J, with 11 bases between.

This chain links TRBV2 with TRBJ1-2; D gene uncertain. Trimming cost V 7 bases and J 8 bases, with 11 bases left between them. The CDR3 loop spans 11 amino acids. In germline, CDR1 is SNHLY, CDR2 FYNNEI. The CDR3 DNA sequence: TGTGCCAGCACCCCCAGAGGAGGCTACACCTTC. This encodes CASTPRGGYTF.

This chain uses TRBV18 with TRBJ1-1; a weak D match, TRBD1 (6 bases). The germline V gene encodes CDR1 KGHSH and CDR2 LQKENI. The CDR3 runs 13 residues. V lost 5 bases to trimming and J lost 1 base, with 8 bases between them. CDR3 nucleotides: TGTGCCAGCTCAAGGGGGAGGAACACTGAAGCTTTCTTT. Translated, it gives CASSRGRNTEAFF.

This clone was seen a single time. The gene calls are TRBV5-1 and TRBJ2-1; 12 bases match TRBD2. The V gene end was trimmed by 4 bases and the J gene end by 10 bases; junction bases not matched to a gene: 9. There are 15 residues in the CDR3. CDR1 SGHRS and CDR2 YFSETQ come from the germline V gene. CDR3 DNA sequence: TGCGCCAGCAGCAACCCTAGCGGGAGGGCAGGGGAGCAGTTCTTC. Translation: CASSNPSGRAGEQFF.